This is a list of T cell receptor beta chains from one sample in a study of T cell changes during pregnancy in multiple sclerosis. Profiled with immunoSEQ multiplex PCR; TCRdb holds only in-frame clones, not every one. The sample includes around 39,000 clones, 80% to 95% of them seen just once. Here the sequenced sample was CD4+ T cells from peripheral blood mononuclear cells, taken in the third trimester of pregnancy. These receptors all stem from a female donor in good health, enrolled as a control in a pregnancy study. The CDR3 runs from the conserved cysteine through the conserved F or W. The order of the fields is V gene, clone size, J gene, D gene, CDR3 protein, CDR3 DNA. The D gene is left open where the match is weak. For some rows the clone size is stated as once, few or many, or as a class when expanded; others skip it.

TRBV18	-	TRBJ2-3	TRBD1	CASSSLGQISTDTQYF	TGTGCCAGCTCATCCTTGGGACAGATAAGCACAGATACGCAGTATTTT
TRBV12-5	-	TRBJ1-2	TRBD1	CASGLDRGSRSTF	TGTGCTAGTGGTTTGGACAGGGGTTCCCGGTCCACCTTC
TRBV28	-	TRBJ1-2	-	CASSAGVRGYTF	TGTGCCAGCAGTGCCGGGGTGAGGGGCTACACCTTC
TRBV18	-	TRBJ1-4	-	CASSPPDRQKLFF	TGTGCCAGCTCACCCCCCGACAGGCAAAAACTGTTTTTT
TRBV15	-	TRBJ1-5	TRBD1	CATSRFTGDTQPQHF	TGTGCCACCAGCAGATTTACAGGGGACACTCAGCCCCAGCATTTT
TRBV5-8	-	TRBJ1-4	TRBD1	CASSPTGQGGNEKLFF	TGTGCCAGCAGCCCTACCGGACAGGGAGGTAATGAAAAACTGTTTTTT
TRBV6-6	-	TRBJ1-4	TRBD1	CASSSIQGGESEKLFF	TGTGCCAGCAGTTCGATACAGGGGGGAGAATCTGAAAAACTGTTTTTT
TRBV4-1	-	TRBJ1-5	-	CASSLLRDKSQPQHF	TGCGCCAGCAGCCTCCTCAGGGACAAAAGTCAGCCCCAGCATTTT
TRBV7-3	-	TRBJ2-1	TRBD2	CASSLTTLAGEKKFF	TGTGCCAGCAGCTTAACCACACTAGCGGGCGAGAAAAAGTTCTTC
TRBV5-5	-	TRBJ1-2	TRBD1	CASSLRDREGGYTF	TGTGCCAGCAGCTTGAGGGACAGGGAGGGAGGCTACACCTTC
TRBV11-2	-	TRBJ2-7	-	CASSLEEGLIYEQYF	TGTGCCAGCAGCTTAGAGGAGGGACTCATCTACGAGCAGTACTTC
TRBV28	-	TRBJ2-7	TRBD2	CASSLPRGGVSYEQYF	TGTGCCAGCAGTCTACCTCGCGGGGGGGTGTCCTACGAGCAGTACTTC
TRBV2	-	TRBJ1-2	TRBD1	CASSEARTGPSGYTF	TGTGCCAGCAGTGAAGCGAGGACAGGGCCAAGTGGCTACACCTTC
TRBV12-5	-	TRBJ2-7	TRBD1	CASGRSGTATSYEQYF	TGTGCTAGTGGTCGATCCGGGACAGCGACCTCCTACGAGCAGTACTTC
TRBV7-2	-	TRBJ2-1	TRBD1	CASSWGQSSYNEQFF	TGTGCCAGCAGCTGGGGACAGAGCTCCTACAATGAGCAGTTCTTC
TRBV5-1	once	TRBJ1-2	TRBD1	CASSPRGIRYTF	TGCGCCAGCAGCCCCAGGGGGATCCGCTACACCTTC
TRBV2	-	TRBJ2-2	-	CASRPGQNTGELFF	TGTGCCAGCAGACCGGGACAAAACACCGGGGAGCTGTTTTTT
TRBV14	-	TRBJ1-3	-	CASSHQIPSSDTIYF	TGTGCCAGCAGCCATCAGATCCCTTCGTCAGACACCATATATTTT
TRBV5-4	-	TRBJ1-6	TRBD1	CASSPDRVTKNSPLHF	TGTGCCAGCAGCCCCGACAGGGTTACTAAAAATTCACCCCTCCACTTT
TRBV5-6	-	TRBJ2-1	TRBD2	CASSLVASGGWEQFF	TGTGCCAGCAGCTTGGTAGCTAGCGGGGGCTGGGAGCAGTTCTTC
TRBV2	-	TRBJ1-1	-	CASLYGGFGAFPGTEAFF	TGTGCCAGCTTGTACGGGGGGTTTGGAGCTTTCCCGGGCACTGAAGCTTTCTTT
TRBV10-2	-	TRBJ2-1	-	CASSEVAAYNEQFF	TGCGCCAGCAGTGAGGTTGCGGCGTACAATGAGCAGTTCTTC
TRBV7-2	-	TRBJ2-1	-	CASSLRGNEQFF	TGTGCCAGCAGCTTACGGGGGAATGAGCAGTTCTTC
TRBV5-1	-	TRBJ1-1	-	CASSLVGRLPVDAFF	TGCGCCAGCAGCCTGGTCGGCAGGCTACCGGTCGACGCTTTCTTT
TRBV30	-	TRBJ1-6	-	CAWSQSGHVSPLHF	TGTGCCTGGAGTCAGTCGGGACATGTGTCACCCCTCCACTTT
TRBV9	-	TRBJ2-5	TRBD2	CASSVHAGEGETQYF	TGTGCCAGCAGCGTACATGCGGGGGAGGGAGAGACCCAGTACTTC
TRBV11-3	-	TRBJ1-1	-	CASSTAPTGTAFF	TGTGCCAGCAGCACAGCCCCCACAGGGACGGCTTTCTTT
TRBV18	-	TRBJ2-3	TRBD2	CASSRGSGGISTDTQYF	TGTGCCAGCTCCCGAGGTAGCGGGGGGATTTCCACAGATACGCAGTATTTT
TRBV7-9	-	TRBJ1-2	-	CASSQPGLEGYGYTF	TGTGCCAGCAGCCAGCCGGGACTCGAGGGCTATGGCTACACCTTC
TRBV4-2	once	TRBJ2-7	TRBD1	CASSQGQGTYEQYF	TGTGCCAGCAGCCAAGGACAGGGAACCTACGAGCAGTACTTC
TRBV7-2	-	TRBJ2-4	-	CASSAGRTLAKNIQYF	TGTGCCAGCAGCGCGGGGAGAACCCTAGCCAAAAACATTCAGTACTTC
TRBV4-3	-	TRBJ1-2	-	CASSQSPSNYGYTF	TGCGCCAGCAGCCAAAGTCCGAGTAACTATGGCTACACCTTC
TRBV6-1	-	TRBJ2-3	TRBD2	CASRWERGVPDTQYF	TGTGCCAGCAGATGGGAACGGGGGGTCCCAGATACGCAGTATTTT
TRBV5-8	-	TRBJ1-4	TRBD1	CASSLGDRDDEKLFF	TGTGCCAGCAGCCTCGGGGACAGGGACGATGAAAAACTGTTTTTT
TRBV11-2	-	TRBJ1-5	TRBD1	CASSFGQGGNQPQHF	TGTGCCAGCAGCTTCGGACAGGGCGGCAATCAGCCCCAGCATTTT
TRBV7-9	-	TRBJ1-2	TRBD1	CASSLATGTGETF	TGTGCCAGCAGCTTAGCGACCGGGACAGGGGAAACCTTC
TRBV29-1	-	TRBJ2-7	-	CSVGRDSSVGEQYF	TGCAGCGTTGGGCGGGACAGTTCTGTCGGTGAGCAGTACTTC
TRBV20-1	-	TRBJ2-2	-	CSAMSGELFF	TGCAGTGCCATGTCCGGGGAGCTGTTTTTT
TRBV14	once	TRBJ2-5	-	CASSQEGAGWAQETQYF	TGTGCCAGCAGCCAAGAGGGCGCAGGGTGGGCCCAAGAGACCCAGTACTTC
TRBV28	-	TRBJ1-3	-	CASSLRRQSSGNTIYF	TGTGCCAGCAGTTTACGCCGACAGTCCTCTGGAAACACCATATATTTT
TRBV19	once	TRBJ1-5	-	CASSRGDSNQPQHF	TGTGCCAGTAGTAGAGGCGATAGCAATCAGCCCCAGCATTTT
TRBV18	-	TRBJ1-4	TRBD1	CASSPQGQGAKTTNEKLFF	TGTGCCAGCTCACCACAAGGACAGGGGGCGAAAACAACTAATGAAAAACTGTTTTTT
TRBV9	-	TRBJ1-5	TRBD1	CASSAGQGGSNQPQHF	TGTGCCAGCAGCGCCGGACAGGGAGGTAGCAATCAGCCCCAGCATTTT
TRBV7-2	-	TRBJ1-6	TRBD1	CASSSDRSSYNSPLHF	TGTGCCAGCAGCTCGGACAGGAGCTCCTATAATTCACCCCTCCACTTT
TRBV27	-	TRBJ1-4	TRBD1	CASSLRRTGGWVGEKLFF	TGTGCCAGCAGTTTACGAAGGACAGGGGGCTGGGTGGGGGAAAAACTGTTTTTT
TRBV4-1	-	TRBJ2-1	TRBD2	CASSQPTRLADNEQFF	TGCGCCAGCAGCCAACCCACCCGACTAGCAGACAATGAGCAGTTCTTC
TRBV7-2	once	TRBJ1-2	TRBD1	CASSVTGGYNYGYTF	TGTGCCAGCAGCGTAACAGGGGGCTATAACTATGGCTACACCTTC
TRBV5-1	-	TRBJ2-2	-	CASSPGQGGAGELFF	TGCGCCAGCAGCCCCGGACAGGGAGGGGCCGGGGAGCTGTTTTTT
TRBV18	-	TRBJ1-2	-	CASSPLGPQGGYTF	TGTGCCAGCTCACCATTAGGGCCCCAGGGTGGCTACACCTTC
TRBV30	-	TRBJ2-2	TRBD1	CAWSILGQGVGELFF	TGTGCCTGGAGTATCTTGGGGCAGGGGGTCGGGGAGCTGTTTTTT
TRBV6-4	-	TRBJ2-1	-	CASSTPPYNEQFF	TGTGCCAGCAGTACTCCGCCCTACAATGAGCAGTTCTTC
TRBV5-1	-	TRBJ2-7	TRBD1	CASSKNRDRGTYEQYF	TGCGCCAGCAGCAAAAACCGGGACAGGGGCACCTACGAGCAGTACTTC